This TCR beta chain is from a study of blood T cells in healthy people across ages. Notes on the study in general: Diversity estimates from one million T cells were considered underestimates. In the absence of known donor CMV status, changes in expanded clonotypes were possibly confounded. Older age went with lower TCR beta diversity per million T cells, in a roughly linear way.

Germline V gene data show CDR1 as MNHEY and CDR2 as SMNVEV (reference sequence). The CDR3 has 17 residues. There are a few counts of this clonotype. What it binds is not known. Sequence at one end of the junction differs from germline and may be a read error. A second roughly 6 to 12 cycle PCR used barcoded and J-beta primers. Each CDR3 protein gets one entry after TCRdb re-called the 5' RACE reads with MiXCR. The sample has about 1.6 million distinct CDR3 sequences; about 35% are singletons. The specimen sequenced was blood. The chain links TRBV27 to TRBJ1-6; 12 bases line up with TRBD1. The source of this sequence is a woman aged 25-40 years in good health. The CDR3 reads CACSNRDRGQDNSPLHF. CDR3 sequence (DNA): TGTGCCTGCAGTAACCGGGACAGGGGGCAGGATAATTCACCCCTCCACTTT.